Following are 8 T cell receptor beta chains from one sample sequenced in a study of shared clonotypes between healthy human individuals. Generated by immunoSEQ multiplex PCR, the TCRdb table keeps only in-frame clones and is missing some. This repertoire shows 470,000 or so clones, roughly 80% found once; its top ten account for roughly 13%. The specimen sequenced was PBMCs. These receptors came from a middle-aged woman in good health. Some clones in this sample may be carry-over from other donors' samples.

The DNA for the CDR3 is TGTGCCAGCTCACCACCCAGGGCTACCCCGACCTACAATGAGCAGTTCTTC. Translated, it gives CASSPPRATPTYNEQFF. V and J are TRBV18 and TRBJ2-1, with D possibly TRBD1 on 5 matching bases. There are 17 residues in the CDR3. The V end lost 0 bases, the J end lost 2 bases, and 14 bases lay between the germline ends. The germline CDR1 and CDR2 sequences are KGHSH and LQKENI.

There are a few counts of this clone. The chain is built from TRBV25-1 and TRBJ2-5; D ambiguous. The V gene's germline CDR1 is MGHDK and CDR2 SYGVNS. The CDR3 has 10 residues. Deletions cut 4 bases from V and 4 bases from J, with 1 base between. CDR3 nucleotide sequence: TGTGCCAGCAGTGGAGAGACCCAGTACTTC. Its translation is CASSGETQYF.

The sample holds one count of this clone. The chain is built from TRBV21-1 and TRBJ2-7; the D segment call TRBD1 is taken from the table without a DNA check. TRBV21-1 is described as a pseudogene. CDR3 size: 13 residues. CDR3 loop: CARAQGRSYEQYF. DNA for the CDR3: TGTGCCAGGGCCCAGGGGAGATCCTACGAGCAGTACTTC.

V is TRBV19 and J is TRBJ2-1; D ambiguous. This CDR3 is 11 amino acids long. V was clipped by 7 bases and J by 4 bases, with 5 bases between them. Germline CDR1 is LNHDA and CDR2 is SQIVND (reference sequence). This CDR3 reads CASKAYNEQFF. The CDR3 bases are TGTGCCAGTAAGGCGTACAATGAGCAGTTCTTC.

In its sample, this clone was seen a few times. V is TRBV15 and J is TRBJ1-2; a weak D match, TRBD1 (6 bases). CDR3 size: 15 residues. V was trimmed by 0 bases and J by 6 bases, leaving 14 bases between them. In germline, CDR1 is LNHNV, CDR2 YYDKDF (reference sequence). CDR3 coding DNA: TGTGCCACCAGCAGAGATTGGTCAGGGGACCATGGCTACACCTTC. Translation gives CATSRDWSGDHGYTF.

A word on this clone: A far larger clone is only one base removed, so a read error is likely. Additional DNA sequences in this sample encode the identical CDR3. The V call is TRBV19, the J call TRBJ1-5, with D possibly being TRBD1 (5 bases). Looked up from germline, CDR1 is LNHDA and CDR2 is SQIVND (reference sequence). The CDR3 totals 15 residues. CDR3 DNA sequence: TGTGCCAGTAGCTGGGGACGCTCTAGCAATCAGCCCCAGCATTTC. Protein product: CASSWGRSSNQPQHF.

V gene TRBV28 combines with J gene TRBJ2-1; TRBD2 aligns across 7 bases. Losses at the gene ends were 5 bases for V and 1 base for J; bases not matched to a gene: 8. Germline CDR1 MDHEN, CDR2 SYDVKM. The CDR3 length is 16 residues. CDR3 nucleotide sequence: TGTGCCAGCAGTCTCGGGGACGGGAGGTCCTACAATGAGCAGTTCTTC. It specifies CASSLGDGRSYNEQFF.

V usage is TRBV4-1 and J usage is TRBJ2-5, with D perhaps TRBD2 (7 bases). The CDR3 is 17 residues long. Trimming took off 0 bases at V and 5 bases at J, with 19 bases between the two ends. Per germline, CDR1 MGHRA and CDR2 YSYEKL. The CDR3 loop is CASSQDAGARRPETQYF. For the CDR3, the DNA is TGCGCCAGCAGCCAAGATGCGGGGGCGCGTCGTCCGGAGACCCAGTACTTC.